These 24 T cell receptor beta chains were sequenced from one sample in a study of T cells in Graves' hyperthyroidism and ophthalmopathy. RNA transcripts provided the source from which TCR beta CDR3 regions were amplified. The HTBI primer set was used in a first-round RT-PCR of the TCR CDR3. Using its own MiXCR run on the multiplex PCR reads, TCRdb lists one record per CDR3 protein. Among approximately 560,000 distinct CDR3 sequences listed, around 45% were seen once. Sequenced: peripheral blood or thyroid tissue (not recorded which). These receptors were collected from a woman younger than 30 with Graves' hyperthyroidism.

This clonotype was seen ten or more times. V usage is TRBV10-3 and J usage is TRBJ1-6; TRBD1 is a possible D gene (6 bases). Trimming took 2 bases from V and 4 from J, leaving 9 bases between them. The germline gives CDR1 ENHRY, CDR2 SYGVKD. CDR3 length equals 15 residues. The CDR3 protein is CAISEMDSYNSPLHF. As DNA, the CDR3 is TGTGCCATCAGTGAGATGGACAGTTATAATTCACCCCTCCACTTT.

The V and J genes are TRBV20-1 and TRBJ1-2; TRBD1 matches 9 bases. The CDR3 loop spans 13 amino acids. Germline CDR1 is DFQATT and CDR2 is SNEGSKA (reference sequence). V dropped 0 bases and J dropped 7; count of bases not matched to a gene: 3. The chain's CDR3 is CSARERTGVGYTF. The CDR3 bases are TGCAGTGCTAGAGAACGGACAGGGGTTGGCTACACCTTC.

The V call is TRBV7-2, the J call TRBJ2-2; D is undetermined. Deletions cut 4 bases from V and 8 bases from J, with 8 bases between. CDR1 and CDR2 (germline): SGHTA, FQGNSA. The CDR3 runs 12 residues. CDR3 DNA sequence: TGTGCCAGCAGCTCTCAGACAGGGGAGCTGTTTTTT. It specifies CASSSQTGELFF.

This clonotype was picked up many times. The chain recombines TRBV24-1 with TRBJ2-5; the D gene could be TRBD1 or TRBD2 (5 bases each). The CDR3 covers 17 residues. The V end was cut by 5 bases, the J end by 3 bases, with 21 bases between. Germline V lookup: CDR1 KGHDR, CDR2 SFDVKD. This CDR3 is CATSGLTGRALEETQYF. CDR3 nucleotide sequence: TGTGCCACCAGTGGCCTAACGGGACGGGCCTTGGAAGAGACCCAGTACTTC.

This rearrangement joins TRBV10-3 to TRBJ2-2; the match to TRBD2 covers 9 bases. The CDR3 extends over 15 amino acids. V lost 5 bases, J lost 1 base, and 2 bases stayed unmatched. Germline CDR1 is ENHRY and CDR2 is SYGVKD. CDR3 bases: TGTGCCATCAGTTCGACTAGCGGGAACACCGGGGAGCTGTTTTTT. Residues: CAISSTSGNTGELFF.

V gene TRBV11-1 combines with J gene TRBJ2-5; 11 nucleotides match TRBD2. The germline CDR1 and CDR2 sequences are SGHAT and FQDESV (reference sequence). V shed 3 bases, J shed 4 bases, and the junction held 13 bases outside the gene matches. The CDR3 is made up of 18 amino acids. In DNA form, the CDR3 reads TGTGCCAGCAGCTTGGCCCTAGGGAGGGGGACTAGCGGAGAGACCCAGTACTTC. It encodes CASSLALGRGTSGETQYF.

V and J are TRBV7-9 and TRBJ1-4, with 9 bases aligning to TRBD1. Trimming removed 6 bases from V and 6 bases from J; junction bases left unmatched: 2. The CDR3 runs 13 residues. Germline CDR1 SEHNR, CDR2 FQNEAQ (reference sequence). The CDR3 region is CASRQGADEKLFF. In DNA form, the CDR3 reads TGTGCCAGCAGACAGGGGGCAGATGAAAAACTGTTTTTT. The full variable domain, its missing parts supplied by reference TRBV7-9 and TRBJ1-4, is DTGVSQNPRHKITKRGQNVTFRCDPISEHNRLYWYRQTLGQGPEFLTYFQNEAQLEKSRLLSDRFSAERPKGSFSTLEIQRTEQGDSAMYLCASRQGADEKLFFGSGTQLSVL.

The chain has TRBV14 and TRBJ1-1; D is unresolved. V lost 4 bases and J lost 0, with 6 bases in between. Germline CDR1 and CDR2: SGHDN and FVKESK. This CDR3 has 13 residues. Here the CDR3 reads CASSRTMNTEAFF. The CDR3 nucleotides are TGTGCCAGCAGCCGAACCATGAACACTGAAGCTTTCTTT.

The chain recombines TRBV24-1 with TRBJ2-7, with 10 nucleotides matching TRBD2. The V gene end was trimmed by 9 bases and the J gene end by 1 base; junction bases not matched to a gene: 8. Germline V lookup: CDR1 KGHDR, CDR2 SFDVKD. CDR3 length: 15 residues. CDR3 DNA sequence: TGTGCCACCCCTCCTAGGACTAGCGGATCCTACGAGCAGTACTTC. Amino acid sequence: CATPPRTSGSYEQYF.

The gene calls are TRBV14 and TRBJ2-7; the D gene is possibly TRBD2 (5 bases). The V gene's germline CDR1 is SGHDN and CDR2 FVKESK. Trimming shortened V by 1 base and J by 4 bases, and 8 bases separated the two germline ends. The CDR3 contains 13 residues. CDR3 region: CASSQVGEYEQYF. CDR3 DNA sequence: TGTGCCAGCAGCCAAGTTGGGGAGTACGAGCAGTACTTC.

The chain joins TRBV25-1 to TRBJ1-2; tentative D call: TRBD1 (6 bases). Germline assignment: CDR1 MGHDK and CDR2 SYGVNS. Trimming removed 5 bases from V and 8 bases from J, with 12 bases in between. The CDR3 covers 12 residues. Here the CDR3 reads CASSTSGEGYTF. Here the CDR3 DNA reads TGTGCCAGCAGTACCTCAGGGGAAGGCTACACCTTC.

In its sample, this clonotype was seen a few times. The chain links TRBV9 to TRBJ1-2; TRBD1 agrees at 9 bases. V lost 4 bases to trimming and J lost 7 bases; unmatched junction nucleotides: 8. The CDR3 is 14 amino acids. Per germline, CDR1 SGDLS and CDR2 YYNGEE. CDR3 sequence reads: CASSLRGQGTGYTF. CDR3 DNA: TGTGCCAGCAGCTTGCGAGGACAGGGGACTGGCTACACCTTC.

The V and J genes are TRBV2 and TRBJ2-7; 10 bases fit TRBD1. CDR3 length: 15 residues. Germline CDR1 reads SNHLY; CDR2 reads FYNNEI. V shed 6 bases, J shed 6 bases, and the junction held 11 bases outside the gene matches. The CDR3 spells CASSLGPGQGREQYF. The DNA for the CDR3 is TGTGCCAGCAGCTTGGGGCCGGGACAGGGGCGCGAGCAGTACTTC.

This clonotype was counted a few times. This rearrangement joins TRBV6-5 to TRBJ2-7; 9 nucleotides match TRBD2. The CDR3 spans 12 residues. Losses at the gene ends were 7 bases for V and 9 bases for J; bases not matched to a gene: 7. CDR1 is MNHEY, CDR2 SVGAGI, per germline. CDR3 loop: CASTPGLAAQYF. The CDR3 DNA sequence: TGTGCCAGCACCCCGGGACTAGCCGCGCAGTACTTC.

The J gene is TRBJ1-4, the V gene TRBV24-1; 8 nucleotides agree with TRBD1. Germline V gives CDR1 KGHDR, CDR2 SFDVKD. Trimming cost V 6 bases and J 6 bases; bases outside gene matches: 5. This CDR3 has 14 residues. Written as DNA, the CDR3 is TGTGCCACCAGTCCCGGGACAGGAGATGAAAAACTGTTTTTT. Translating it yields CATSPGTGDEKLFF.

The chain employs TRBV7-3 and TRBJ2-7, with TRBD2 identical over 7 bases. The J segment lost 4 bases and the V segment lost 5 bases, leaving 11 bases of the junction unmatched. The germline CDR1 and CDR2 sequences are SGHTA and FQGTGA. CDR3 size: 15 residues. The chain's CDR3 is CASSVEASGSYEQYF. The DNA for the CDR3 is TGTGCCAGCAGCGTAGAGGCTAGCGGATCGTACGAGCAGTACTTC.

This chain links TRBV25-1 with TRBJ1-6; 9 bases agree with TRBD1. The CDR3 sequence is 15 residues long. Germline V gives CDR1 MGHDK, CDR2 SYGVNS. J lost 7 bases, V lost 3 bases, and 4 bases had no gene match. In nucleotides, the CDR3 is TGTGCCAGCAGTGACGGGACAGGGTGGAATTCACCCCTCCACTTT. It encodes CASSDGTGWNSPLHF.

CDR3 in amino acids: CASSVGHGGYGYTF. For the CDR3, the DNA is TGTGCCAGCAGCGTAGGTCATGGGGGCTATGGCTACACCTTC. This rearrangement joins TRBV9 to TRBJ1-2, with D possibly matching TRBD1 (5 bases). CDR3 length: 14 amino acids. Germline values: CDR1 SGDLS, CDR2 YYNGEE. Trimming removed 0 bases from V and 4 bases from J, with 10 bases in between.

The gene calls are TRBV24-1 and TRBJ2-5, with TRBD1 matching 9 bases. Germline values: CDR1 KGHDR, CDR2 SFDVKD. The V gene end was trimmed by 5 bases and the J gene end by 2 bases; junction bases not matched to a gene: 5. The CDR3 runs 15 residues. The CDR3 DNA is TGTGCCACCAGTGGGGACAGGGAGCGACAAGAGACCCAGTACTTC. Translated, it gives CATSGDRERQETQYF.

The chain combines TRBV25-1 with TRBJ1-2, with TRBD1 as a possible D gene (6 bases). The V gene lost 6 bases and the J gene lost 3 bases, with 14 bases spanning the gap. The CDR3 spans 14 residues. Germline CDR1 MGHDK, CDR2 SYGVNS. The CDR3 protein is CASSWRGGDYGYTF. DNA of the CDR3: TGTGCCAGCAGCTGGAGGGGGGGTGACTATGGCTACACCTTC.

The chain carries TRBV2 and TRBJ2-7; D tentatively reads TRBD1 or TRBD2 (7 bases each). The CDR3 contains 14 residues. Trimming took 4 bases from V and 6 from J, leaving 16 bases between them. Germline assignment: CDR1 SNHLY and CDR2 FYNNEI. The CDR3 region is CASSGLTGRGEQYF. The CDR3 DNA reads TGTGCCAGCAGTGGGTTGACAGGGAGGGGCGAGCAGTACTTC.

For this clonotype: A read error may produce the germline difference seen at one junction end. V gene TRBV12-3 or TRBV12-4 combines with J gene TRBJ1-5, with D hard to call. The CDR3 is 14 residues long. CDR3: CASSLQLSNQAQHF. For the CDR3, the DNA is TGTGCCAGCAGTTTACAGCTTAGCAATCAGGCCCAGCATTTT.

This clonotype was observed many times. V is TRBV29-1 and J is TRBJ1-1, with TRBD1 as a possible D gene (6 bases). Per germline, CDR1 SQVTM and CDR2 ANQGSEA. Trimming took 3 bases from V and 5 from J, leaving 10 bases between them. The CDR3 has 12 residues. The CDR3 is CSVDGGRTEAFF. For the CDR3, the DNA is TGCAGCGTTGATGGGGGGCGGACTGAAGCTTTCTTT.

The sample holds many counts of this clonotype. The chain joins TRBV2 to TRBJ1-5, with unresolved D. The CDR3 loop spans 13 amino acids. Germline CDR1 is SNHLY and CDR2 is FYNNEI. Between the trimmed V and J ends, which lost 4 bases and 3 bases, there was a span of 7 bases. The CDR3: CASSGTYNQPQHF. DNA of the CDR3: TGTGCCAGCAGTGGGACCTACAATCAGCCCCAGCATTTT. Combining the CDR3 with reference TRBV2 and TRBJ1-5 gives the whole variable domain EPEVTQTPSHQVTQMGQEVILRCVPISNHLYFYWYRQILGQKVEFLVSFYNNEISEKSEIFDDQFSVERPDGSNFTLKIRSTKLEDSAMYFCASSGTYNQPQHFGDGTRLSIL.